Reported below is one T cell receptor (beta chain). The repertoire was sequenced with immunoSEQ multiplex PCR; TCRdb's copy has only in-frame clones and lacks some. The sample comprises about 20,000 clones, around 52% of which are singletons, and under 20% rests with the top ten. Trimming cost V 3 bases and J 13 bases, with 25 bases left between them. Per the germline V gene, CDR1 is MNHNS and CDR2 is SASEGT. The CDR3 totals 17 residues. The sample comes from a study of radiation and T cells in renal cell carcinoma. As to treatment: 15 Gy SBRT to primary tumor, nephrectomy 4 weeks later. The sequence derives from a woman in her fifties or sixties with renal cell carcinoma. This chain links TRBV6-1 with TRBJ1-6; D may be TRBD1 (6 bases). The sequenced sample was tumor tissue, obtained from a patient whose treatment included radiotherapy and nephrectomy. Here the CDR3 reads CASSDHRGAEGGRPLHF. In DNA form, the CDR3 reads TGTGCCAGCAGTGATCATAGGGGGGCAGAGGGAGGCAGGCCCCTCCACTTT.